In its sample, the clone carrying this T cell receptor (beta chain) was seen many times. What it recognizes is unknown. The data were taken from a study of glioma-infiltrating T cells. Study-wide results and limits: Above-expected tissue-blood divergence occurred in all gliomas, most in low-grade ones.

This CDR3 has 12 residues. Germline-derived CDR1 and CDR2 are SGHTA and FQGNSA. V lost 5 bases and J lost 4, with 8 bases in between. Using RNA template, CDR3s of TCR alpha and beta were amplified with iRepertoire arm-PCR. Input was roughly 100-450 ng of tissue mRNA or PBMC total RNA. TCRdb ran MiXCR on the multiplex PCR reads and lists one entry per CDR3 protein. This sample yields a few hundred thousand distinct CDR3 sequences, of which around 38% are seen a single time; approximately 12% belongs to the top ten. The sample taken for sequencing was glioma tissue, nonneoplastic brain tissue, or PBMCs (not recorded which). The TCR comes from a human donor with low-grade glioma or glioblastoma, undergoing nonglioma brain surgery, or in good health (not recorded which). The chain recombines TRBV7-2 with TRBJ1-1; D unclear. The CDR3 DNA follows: TGTGCCAGCAGCCCCAGGATCACTGAAGCTTTCTTT. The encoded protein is CASSPRITEAFF. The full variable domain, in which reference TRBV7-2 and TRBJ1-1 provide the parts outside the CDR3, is GAGVSQSPSNKVTEKGKDVELRCDPISGHTALYWYRQSLGQGLEFLIYFQGNSAPDKSGLPSDRFSAERTGGSVSTLTIQRTQQEDSAVYLCASSPRITEAFFGQGTRLTVV.